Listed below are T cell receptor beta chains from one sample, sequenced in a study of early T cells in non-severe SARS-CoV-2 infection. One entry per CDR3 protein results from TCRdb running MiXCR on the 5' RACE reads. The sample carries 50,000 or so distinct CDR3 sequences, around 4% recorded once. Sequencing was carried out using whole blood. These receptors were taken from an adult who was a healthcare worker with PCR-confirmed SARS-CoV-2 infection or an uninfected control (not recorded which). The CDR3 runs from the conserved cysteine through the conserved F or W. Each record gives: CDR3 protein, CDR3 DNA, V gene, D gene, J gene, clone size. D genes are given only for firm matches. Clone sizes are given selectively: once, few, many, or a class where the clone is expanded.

cdr3_aa: CASSAGRYQETQYF
cdr3_nt: TGTGCCAGCAGTGCGGGACGGTACCAAGAGACCCAGTACTTC
v_call: TRBV27
d_call: .
j_call: TRBJ2-5
clone_size: many

cdr3_aa: CASRSGSYTEAFF
cdr3_nt: TGTGCCAGCAGGTCCGGGAGTTACACTGAAGCTTTCTTT
v_call: TRBV27
d_call: .
j_call: TRBJ1-1
clone_size: many

cdr3_aa: CASSRSDTYGYTF
cdr3_nt: TGTGCCAGCTCACGCTCAGACACCTATGGCTACACCTTC
v_call: TRBV18
d_call: .
j_call: TRBJ1-2
clone_size: many

cdr3_aa: CASSQDPLSSYNEQLF
cdr3_nt: TGCGCCAGCAGCCAAGACCCCCTGAGCTCCTACAATGAGCAGCTCTTC
v_call: TRBV4-3
d_call: .
j_call: TRBJ2-1
clone_size: .

cdr3_aa: CASSLGPSSIYEQYF
cdr3_nt: TGCGCCAGCAGCTTGGGGCCGTCTAGTATCTACGAGCAGTACTTC
v_call: TRBV5-1
d_call: .
j_call: TRBJ2-7
clone_size: many

cdr3_aa: CASSTDRGSNEQFF
cdr3_nt: TGTGCCAGCAGTACGGACAGGGGGTCCAATGAGCAGTTCTTC
v_call: TRBV11-2
d_call: TRBD1
j_call: TRBJ2-1
clone_size: few

cdr3_aa: CSASPNRGSVTDTQYF
cdr3_nt: TGCAGTGCTAGCCCGAACAGGGGATCTGTCACAGATACGCAGTATTTT
v_call: TRBV20-1
d_call: TRBD1
j_call: TRBJ2-3
clone_size: many

cdr3_aa: CASSLEPVSSNQPQHF
cdr3_nt: TGCGCCAGCAGCTTAGAGCCGGTTTCTAGCAATCAGCCCCAGCATTTT
v_call: TRBV5-1
d_call: .
j_call: TRBJ1-5
clone_size: many

cdr3_aa: CASSQDQLAGAYEQYF
cdr3_nt: TGTGCCAGCAGCCAAGATCAACTAGCGGGAGCCTACGAGCAGTACTTC
v_call: TRBV3-1
d_call: TRBD2
j_call: TRBJ2-7
clone_size: few

cdr3_aa: CASSLANEQFF
cdr3_nt: TGCGCCAGCAGCTTAGCAAATGAGCAGTTCTTC
v_call: TRBV5-1
d_call: .
j_call: TRBJ2-1
clone_size: many

cdr3_aa: CATSDFTGAAEFF
cdr3_nt: TGTGCCACCAGTGATTTTACGGGAGCCGCTGAGTTCTTC
v_call: TRBV24-1
d_call: .
j_call: TRBJ2-1
clone_size: many

cdr3_aa: CASSFPRELQLRSSYNEQFF
cdr3_nt: TGTGCCAGCAGTTTCCCCAGGGAACTCCAACTCAGGAGCTCCTACAATGAGCAGTTCTTC
v_call: TRBV12-3/TRBV12-4
d_call: .
j_call: TRBJ2-1
clone_size: many

cdr3_aa: CASSGRTGKGANVLTF
cdr3_nt: TGTGCCAGCAGCGGACGTACAGGGAAAGGGGCCAACGTCCTGACTTTC
v_call: TRBV9
d_call: .
j_call: TRBJ2-6
clone_size: .

cdr3_aa: CASSLVRNTEAFF
cdr3_nt: TGTGCCAGCAGCTTAGTACGGAACACTGAAGCTTTCTTT
v_call: TRBV7-9
d_call: .
j_call: TRBJ1-1
clone_size: many

cdr3_aa: CASSYRPGQGSDTQYF
cdr3_nt: TGTGCCAGCAGCTATAGACCGGGACAGGGTTCAGATACGCAGTATTTT
v_call: TRBV7-2
d_call: TRBD1
j_call: TRBJ2-3
clone_size: many

cdr3_aa: CATAERSNNSPLHF
cdr3_nt: TGTGCCACTGCCGAAAGGTCTAATAATTCACCCCTCCACTTT
v_call: TRBV2
d_call: .
j_call: TRBJ1-6
clone_size: many

cdr3_aa: CASGRGQRHYNEQFF
cdr3_nt: TGTGCCAGCGGGCGGGGACAGAGACATTACAATGAGCAGTTCTTC
v_call: TRBV6-5
d_call: .
j_call: TRBJ2-1
clone_size: .

cdr3_aa: CASSLPGNQPQHF
cdr3_nt: TGTGCCAGCAGTTTACCGGGAAATCAGCCCCAGCATTTT
v_call: TRBV28
d_call: .
j_call: TRBJ1-5
clone_size: many

cdr3_aa: CASSLGQTYEQYF
cdr3_nt: TGTGCCAGCAGCTTAGGGCAGACCTACGAGCAGTACTTC
v_call: TRBV11-2
d_call: .
j_call: TRBJ2-7
clone_size: many

cdr3_aa: CASTSGDSNTEAFF
cdr3_nt: TGCGCCAGCACGTCCGGGGATTCCAACACTGAAGCTTTCTTT
v_call: TRBV10-1
d_call: .
j_call: TRBJ1-1
clone_size: many

cdr3_aa: CASSFSRESNQPQHF
cdr3_nt: TGTGCCAGCAGTTTTTCTAGGGAAAGCAATCAGCCCCAGCATTTT
v_call: TRBV28
d_call: .
j_call: TRBJ1-5
clone_size: many

cdr3_aa: CASLMTGVNTEAFF
cdr3_nt: TGTGCCAGCCTAATGACAGGGGTGAACACTGAAGCTTTCTTT
v_call: TRBV3-1
d_call: TRBD1
j_call: TRBJ1-1
clone_size: .

cdr3_aa: CASATIAGGNEQYF
cdr3_nt: TGTGCCAGCGCCACAATAGCGGGGGGAAACGAGCAGTACTTC
v_call: TRBV2
d_call: TRBD2
j_call: TRBJ2-7
clone_size: many

cdr3_aa: CASSLELAAAKNIQYF
cdr3_nt: TGTGCCAGCAGCTTAGAATTGGCAGCAGCCAAAAACATTCAGTACTTC
v_call: TRBV7-2
d_call: .
j_call: TRBJ2-4
clone_size: many